This entry features one T cell receptor (beta chain) sequence. The antigen it binds to is not known. No base-level quality is on record; no much larger clone is a single base apart. In total, 630 or so healthy bone marrow donors made up the cohort. At the time of sampling, every cohort member was nominally healthy, though immune exposures that went unrecorded were likely present. The donor tested CMV seropositive, placing the donor among the 250 to 350 seropositive members of the cohort. Every donor gave a peripheral blood sample, and the peripheral blood mononuclear cells from that sample were used for TCR beta sequencing. The Qiagen DNeasy Blood Extraction Kit was used to extract genomic DNA from the blood cell samples. Library generation was performed with the immunoSEQ multiplex PCR assay. For the multiplex PCR, a mixture combining 60 forward primers for TCR Vbeta segments and 13 reverse primers for TCR Jbeta segments was used. The CDR3 region of rearranged TCR beta genes was amplified from genomic DNA by a multiplex PCR assay. The amplified TCR beta libraries were sequenced on the Illumina HiSeq System as 87-base-pair reads. From the authors' description of their analysis: A later analysis tallied 75 million to 95 million unique TCR beta chains across the 650 to 750 repertoires, and approximately 11 million of those chains were shared by two or more donors. To remove PCR and sequencing errors, raw reads were error-corrected and collapsed into unique sequences using a nearest-neighbor algorithm that merged closely related sequences. V, D and J gene segments were assigned by aligning CDR3 sequences to IMGT reference sequences. Each retained sequence needed at least a six-nucleotide match to both a V gene segment and a J gene segment. A rearrangement counted as productive if the CDR3 had no stop codons and remained in frame with V and J, and every other rearrangement counted as non-productive. CDR3 was defined by IMGT convention, running from the second conserved V-encoded cysteine to the conserved J-encoded phenylalanine. The earlier analysis of a few hundred of the donors excluded any sequence lacking an unambiguous match to a single V gene segment. An earlier analysis of almost 600 of the donors classified V segments as functional when productive rearrangements were above 56.7% and as segregating when the standard deviation between donors was above 5%. A statistical classification framework was built to diagnose cytomegalovirus status from the catalog of TCR beta chain sequences. In a later analysis, TCR nucleotide sequences were compared against IMGT/GENE-DB human TR gene sequences so that V and J genes could be assigned. The TCRdist pipeline was used in a later analysis to assign CDR3 sequences and most-parsimonious VDJ recombination scenarios. A later analysis defined each TCR beta chain by its CDR3 amino acid sequence plus V-gene family, and excluded reads lacking a unique V-gene family. A later analysis removed roughly 590 highly shared, low-generation-probability nucleotide sequences to deal with suspected cross-contamination and a sequencing artifact. A later analysis calculated a clonal expansion index for each public chain from normalized within-repertoire ranks of inferred template counts. In a later analysis, generation probabilities were computed using a VDJ recombination model fitted to out-of-frame rearrangements, and the results were checked against IGoR. In a later analysis, hypergeometric tests were used to score TCR-TCR, TCR-HLA and TCR-CMV co-occurrence, with a repertoire-size bias correction applied to TCR pairs. A later analysis estimated false discovery rates by permuting HLA or CMV assignments 20 times. In a later analysis, co-occurring TCRs were grouped using DBSCAN, and TCRdist sequence similarity was added for clustering within HLA-allele-positive subsets. For co-occurrence clustering, repertoires with fewer than 30,000 or more than 120,000 public chains were excluded, along with 4 to 6 repertoires with anomalous nucleotide sharing. TCRdb stores this immuneACCESS table with in-frame sequences only. Part of the clones is absent; in the studies checked, under half of the shortfall reflects unresolved V genes, and no reason is known for the rest. The DNA gave D and trimming, while V, J and clone size come from that table. Recorded for this sample are about 160,000 clones; roughly 77% of them occurred a single time. The ten most abundant clones make up 3.7% of the sample.

This sample was taken from a study of cytomegalovirus exposure and HLA in healthy donors (dated by TCRdb to 2016 to 2017). Broadly, across the study: An earlier analysis of some 600 of the donors reported 276 Gb of sequence data and around 100 million unique TCR beta sequences obtained from about 179 million T cells. Donor age, sex, ethnicity and CMV serostatus were compiled alongside the repertoire data. The genetic ancestry cluster associated with self-reported Caucasian donors included 65% to 90% of the roughly 400 genotyped donors. The study aimed to test whether signatures of past pathogen exposure could be identified by cataloging public T cell receptors. Class I and class II HLA loci were covered by the typing at four-digit resolution. An earlier analysis of several hundred of the donors applied high-throughput TCR beta sequencing to assess whether each TCR beta V gene segment acted as functional or pseudogenic. The study combined high-throughput TCR immunosequencing, statistical association of individual TCRs with disease status, and machine learning to predict cytomegalovirus infection status. An early release that covered approximately 600 HLA-typed donors contained 300 to 350 gigabases of sequencing data and 65 million to 100 million unique TCR sequences. Along with the roughly 610-subject first cohort, a separate validation cohort of over a hundred different subjects was used. All discovery cohort repertoires had been generated on a single sequencing platform. A later genetic analysis used genome-wide SNP genotypes for about three fifths of the roughly 700 donors, treating that subset as a discovery cohort. Roughly five DR-DQ haplotypes were handled as single units for association and clustering because linkage in the cohort was strong. The number of typed donors differed by locus: about 629-640 for A, B, C, DRB1 and DQB1; 500 to 550 for DQA1; over 600 for DPA1; and roughly 450 for DPB1. Across around 400 genotyped donors of the cohort, an average of roughly 250,000 unique TCR beta nucleotide sequences per donor were sequenced, and roughly a sixth of those sequences were non-productive. In a later analysis, previously published TCR beta repertoires from 500 to 750 donors were re-analyzed and high-resolution HLA genotyping was added so that TCR occurrence patterns could be studied. In the later analysis, no new phenotypic data were used to find candidate immune exposures; instead, reliance was placed on TCR beta sequences and their occurrence across donors. The T cell repertoires of 670 or so subjects were profiled by immunosequencing and related to cytomegalovirus serostatus.

Findings and caveats that apply to the study as a whole: Correlated functional status among segregating V segments might reflect linkage disequilibrium, but an unknown experimental factor could not be ruled out. Because counts were too low, around 17 rarely observed V segments, including chromosome 9 orphons, were left out of the earlier analysis of 500 to 750 of the donors. When HLA alleles, especially DR and DQ, strongly co-occurred, attributing TCR associations to individual alleles was difficult. A later analysis found that HLA-associated TCR beta chains were more clonally expanded and had lower generation probabilities than equally common non-associated chains. A total of some 180 TCR beta chains were listed by the study as associated with cytomegalovirus. A few of the identified cytomegalovirus-associated TCR beta chains were confirmed in vitro to be specific for cytomegalovirus antigens. An association between a missense DCLRE1C variant and V-gene and J-gene trimming of TCR beta chains was found in a later genetic analysis and replicated in an independent cohort. While some public TCRs were present in many individuals, most TCR sequences turned up only very rarely across donors. A later analysis found that TCR association rates varied across HLA loci, with DRB1 alleles showing the most associated TCRs and HLA-C alleles the fewest. In a later analysis, several top co-occurrence clusters were reported to appear linked to parvovirus B19, influenza, CMV and Epstein-Barr virus. In a later analysis, some 17,000 TCR beta sequences were associated with specific HLA alleles at a false discovery rate of 0.05. A later genetic analysis reported fewer N-insertions in productive TCRs among donors in an Asian-associated ancestry cluster than the roughly 700-donor mean. Some IMGT-functional V segments, including TRBV6-2 and TRBV6-3, could not be told apart with the 87-base-pair reads, so those segments were excluded. The authors suggested that the approach could potentially be extended to other disease states and immunological phenotypes. In an earlier analysis of approximately 590 of the donors, most TCR beta V segments appeared in productive rearrangements about 87% or about 30% of the time, broadly matching IMGT annotations. A further reported finding was that TCR beta sequences accurately predicted the HLA-A and HLA-B alleles for most subjects in the first cohort. The classifier was reported to diagnose cytomegalovirus status with high specificity and sensitivity in both the original cohort and the validation cohort. The cohort was sequenced for TCR beta chains only, and without alpha or paired-chain data the features that could be detected were limited. A cluster of highly shared sequence variants was judged likely to represent a technical artifact of the sequencing pipeline. According to a later analysis, most CMV-associated TCR beta chains appeared to be HLA-restricted, and the HLA associations seemed to be driven largely by CMV exposure. For the cohort, immune exposure information was limited to CMV serostatus. Because HLA typing was missing for some donors at each locus, association tests included only the typed subset. Presence/absence analyses assumed roughly uniform sequencing depth across donors, an assumption that may not hold.

CDR1 is given as SNHLY and CDR2 as FYNNEI, both from the germline V gene. The CDR3 spans 15 residues, from the cysteine through the phenylalanine. CDR3 DNA only is kept here, 45 bases in frame from base 1. Germline trimming amounts to 2 bases on V and 5 bases on J, with 5 as the count of junction bases outside the gene matches. This TCR was sampled from a man aged 25-40 years in good health and CMV-seropositive. The rearranged segments are TRBV2 and TRBJ2-2, with 7 bases in between that match TRBD2. The sequencing sample was made of PBMCs. For the CDR3, the sequence is CASSELGEGTGELFF. DNA sequence: TGTGCCAGCAGTGAACTAGGGGAGGGTACCGGGGAGCTGTTTTTT.